A selection of T cell receptor beta chains follows, all from one sample in a study of T cell changes during pregnancy in multiple sclerosis. Data came from immunoSEQ multiplex PCR; TCRdb stores just in-frame clones and leaves some out. The repertoire holds 70,000 to 90,000 clones, with over 80% as singletons. Material: peripheral blood, obtained in the first trimester of pregnancy. The receptor source for this set is a female donor with multiple sclerosis, enrolled in a pregnancy study. Each CDR3 is given with its conserved first and last residue. A D gene is named only where the DNA matches it firmly.

>TRBJ2-3|TRBV28|.
CASSLTNFERKITDTQYF
TGTGCCAGCAGCTTGACCAACTTTGAGCGGAAGATCACAGATACGCAGTATTTT
>TRBJ2-2|TRBV6-5|.
CASSYGWGVNTGELFF
TGTGCCAGCAGTTACGGGTGGGGCGTAAACACCGGGGAGCTGTTTTTT
>TRBJ2-2|TRBV18|.
CASSRNEGNTGELFF
TGTGCCAGCTCCCGCAATGAGGGGAACACCGGGGAGCTGTTTTTT
>TRBJ1-5|TRBV7-9|.
CASSLDWVGQPQHF
TGTGCCAGCAGCTTGGACTGGGTCGGTCAGCCCCAGCATTTT
>TRBJ2-7|TRBV20-1|.
CSARQIYEQYF
TGCAGTGCGAGACAGATTTACGAGCAGTACTTC
>TRBJ2-7|TRBV11-2|TRBD1
CASSVGTGITFWQYF
TGTGCCAGCAGCGTCGGGACAGGGATTACTTTTTGGCAGTACTTC
>TRBJ1-2|TRBV7-2|.
CASSLATVRAGYGYTF
TGTGCCAGCAGCTTAGCGACGGTCAGAGCAGGGTATGGCTACACCTTC
>TRBJ2-7|TRBV6-5|TRBD2
CASSYWASGILDEQYF
TGTGCCAGCAGTTACTGGGCTAGCGGGATACTAGACGAGCAGTACTTC
>TRBJ2-7|TRBV25-1|TRBD2
CASSRGLAGDEQYF
TGTGCCAGCAGTAGGGGACTAGCGGGAGACGAGCAGTACTTC
>TRBJ1-1|TRBV10-3|TRBD1
CAISAPGQGAPEAFF
TGTGCCATCAGTGCTCCGGGACAGGGGGCCCCTGAAGCTTTCTTT
>TRBJ1-1|TRBV27|.
CASGTPNTEAFF
TGTGCCAGCGGCACCCCGAACACTGAAGCTTTCTTT
>TRBJ1-1|TRBV7-8|.
CASSLGGANTEAFF
TGTGCCAGCAGCTTAGGAGGCGCAAACACTGAAGCTTTCTTT
>TRBJ2-4|TRBV9|TRBD1
CASSFTGGREDIQYF
TGTGCCAGCAGTTTTACAGGGGGCAGGGAGGACATTCAGTACTTC
>TRBJ2-7|TRBV25-1|TRBD1
CASSDWGTGGGYEQYF
TGTGCCAGCAGTGATTGGGGGACAGGTGGCGGCTACGAGCAGTACTTC
>TRBJ2-3|TRBV27|.
CASSTLAGTTDTQYF
TGTGCCAGCAGTACTCTAGCTGGTACCACAGATACGCAGTATTTT
>TRBJ2-5|TRBV7-6|TRBD1
CASSEGTGLQETQYF
TGTGCCAGCAGCGAAGGGACAGGGTTACAAGAGACCCAGTACTTC
>TRBJ2-1|TRBV13|.
CASSTTGGRFNEQFF
TGTGCCAGCAGCACAACGGGGGGCCGATTCAATGAGCAGTTCTTC
>TRBJ2-2|TRBV29-1|TRBD1
CSADRGNTGELFF
TGCAGCGCCGACAGGGGGAACACCGGGGAGCTGTTTTTT
>TRBJ2-1|TRBV6-4|TRBD2
CASSALAGSSYNEQFF
TGTGCCAGCAGTGCCTTAGCGGGTAGCTCCTACAATGAGCAGTTCTTC
>TRBJ2-7|TRBV7-2|TRBD1
CASSSDRWAGEQYF
TGTGCCAGCAGCTCGGACAGGTGGGCAGGAGAGCAGTACTTC
>TRBJ2-1|TRBV27|.
CASSNPTRTSSYNEQFF
TGTGCCAGCAGTAATCCTACTAGGACGAGCTCCTACAATGAGCAGTTCTTC
>TRBJ2-3|TRBV19|.
CASSIGSRSTDTQYF
TGTGCCAGTAGTATCGGGTCCCGGAGCACAGATACGCAGTATTTT
>TRBJ2-3|TRBV7-2|TRBD2
CASSLVTSGRAADTQYF
TGTGCCAGCAGCTTAGTCACTAGCGGGAGGGCAGCAGATACGCAGTATTTT
>TRBJ2-7|TRBV4-1|TRBD1
CASSQNFPGDRGSYEQYF
TGCGCCAGCAGCCAAAATTTTCCGGGGGACAGGGGCTCCTACGAGCAGTACTTC
>TRBJ2-1|TRBV9|.
CASSVGARMVNEQFF
TGTGCCAGCAGCGTAGGCGCCAGGATGGTCAATGAGCAGTTCTTC
>TRBJ1-5|TRBV5-8|.
CASSLTRRGNQPQHF
TGTGCCAGCAGCTTGACCCGGAGGGGCAATCAGCCCCAGCATTTT
>TRBJ1-3|TRBV2|.
CASRGERGGSGNTIYF
TGTGCCAGCAGAGGCGAGCGGGGTGGATCTGGAAACACCATATATTTT
>TRBJ2-7|TRBV4-1|.
CASSQAVGRSYEQYF
TGCGCCAGCAGCCAAGCGGTCGGGAGATCCTACGAGCAGTACTTC
>TRBJ2-3|TRBV5-1|TRBD1
CASSLVVTGAGDTQYF
TGCGCCAGCAGCTTGGTTGTGACAGGGGCAGGAGATACGCAGTATTTT
>TRBJ1-4|TRBV28|.
CASSSSRKATNEKLFF
TGTGCCAGCAGTTCCTCCAGGAAAGCAACTAATGAAAAACTGTTTTTT
>TRBJ2-3|TRBV6-1|TRBD2
CASSEASGSPDTQYF
TGTGCCAGCAGTGAAGCTAGCGGGAGCCCAGATACGCAGTATTTT
>TRBJ2-7|TRBV9|TRBD2
CASSGTSGVPYEQYF
TGTGCCAGCAGCGGAACTAGCGGAGTCCCCTACGAGCAGTACTTC
>TRBJ2-5|TRBV30|.
CAWRWGLAGIETQYF
TGTGCCTGGAGGTGGGGGCTAGCAGGTATAGAGACCCAGTACTTC
>TRBJ1-1|TRBV4-1|TRBD1
CASRDRGMIEAFF
TGCGCCAGCAGGGACAGGGGCATGATTGAAGCTTTCTTT
>TRBJ1-1|TRBV28|.
CASSFIDKNTEAFF
TGTGCCAGCAGTTTTATAGACAAGAACACTGAAGCTTTCTTT
>TRBJ2-5|TRBV18|.
CASSFRASGVETQYF
TGTGCCAGCTCATTTCGAGCCTCGGGGGTCGAGACCCAGTACTTC
>TRBJ1-1|TRBV14|.
CASSPGYYTEAFF
TGTGCCAGCAGTCCAGGTTATTACACTGAAGCTTTCTTT
>TRBJ2-5|TRBV2|TRBD1
CASSENRGQIETQYF
TGTGCCAGCAGTGAAAACAGGGGGCAGATAGAGACCCAGTACTTC
>TRBJ2-7|TRBV18|.
CASSQGVGDEQYF
TGTGCCAGCTCACAGGGGGTGGGCGACGAGCAGTACTTC